Below are 24 T cell receptor beta chains sequenced from a single sample in a study of Ad26.COV2.S vaccination and SARS-CoV-2 variants. Treatment described: some 20 received Ad26.COV2.S at low or high dose, single or two shots; several received placebo; per-sample allocation not given. Sampling occurred on day 63 after the first vaccine or placebo injection. Clones were sequenced by immunoSEQ multiplex PCR, and TCRdb holds only the in-frame ones, with some missing. The table has hundreds of thousands of clones, more than 75% seen once. Sequenced material: peripheral blood, taken in a trial of Ad26.COV2.S vaccine versus placebo. These receptors were obtained from a person aged 18-65 years who received the Ad26.COV2.S COVID-19 vaccine or a placebo.

The chain is built from TRBV6-2 or TRBV6-3 and TRBJ2-1; possible D gene TRBD1, 5 bases. The CDR3 length is 18 residues. CDR1 is MNHEY and CDR2 is SVGEGT in the germline V gene. Between the trimmed V and J ends, which lost 1 base and 4 bases, there was a span of 20 bases. The CDR3, as DNA: TGTGCCAGCAGTTACTTGTTTATCGCCAGGGTAGATTACAATGAGCAGTTCTTC. This translates into CASSYLFIARVDYNEQFF.

The chain is built from TRBV7-9 and TRBJ2-4, with 14 bases identical to TRBD2. The CDR3 sequence is 19 residues long. Trimming removed 5 bases from V and 5 bases from J; junction bases left unmatched: 14. Germline-derived CDR1 and CDR2 are SEHNR and FQNEAQ (reference sequence). CDR3 loop: CASSPTSGRALGGQNIQYF. CDR3 nucleotide sequence: TGTGCCAGCAGCCCGACTAGCGGGAGGGCCCTCGGGGGCCAAAACATTCAGTACTTC.

The J gene is TRBJ2-2, the V gene TRBV4-3, with a weak D call TRBD2 (6 bases). CDR1 is LGHNA, CDR2 YSLEER, per germline. This CDR3 is built from 18 residues. The germline V and J ends were trimmed by 1 base and 4 bases, with 19 bases remaining between them. CDR3 amino acids: CASSQVWFQGGFTGELFF. The CDR3 nucleotides read TGCGCCAGCAGCCAAGTATGGTTCCAGGGAGGTTTCACCGGGGAGCTGTTTTTT.

Regarding this clone: This specimen includes other DNA sequences encoding the same CDR3. V gene TRBV9 combines with J gene TRBJ2-1; D not resolved. CDR3 length equals 13 residues. Germline lookup yields CDR1 SGDLS and CDR2 YYNGEE. V shed 0 bases and J shed 8 bases, with 9 bases lying between them. The CDR3 protein is CASSVAPSDEQFF. The DNA of the CDR3 is TGTGCCAGCAGCGTAGCTCCTTCTGATGAGCAGTTCTTC.

Only a few counts were recorded for this clone. The gene calls are TRBV28 and TRBJ2-7; maybe TRBD1 (6 bases). Looked up from germline, CDR1 is MDHEN and CDR2 is SYDVKM. The CDR3 has 12 amino acids. V lost 5 bases to trimming and J lost 7 bases, with 12 bases between them. The CDR3 DNA sequence: TGTGCCAGCAGTGCAACAGGGTGGGAGCAGTACTTC. This codes for CASSATGWEQYF.

The CDR3 region has the DNA TGTGCCAGCAGTGAAATTACAGGAGGAGGCTACACCTTC. Residues: CASSEITGGGYTF. The chain has TRBV6-1 and TRBJ1-2, with a weak D call TRBD1 (5 bases). The germline V gene encodes CDR1 MNHNS and CDR2 SASEGT. Trimming cost V 2 bases and J 8 bases, with 12 bases left between them. This CDR3 has 13 residues.

The chain uses TRBV6-5 and TRBJ1-2, with D unclear. The CDR3 runs 13 residues. The V and J ends lost 6 bases and 4 bases respectively, with 12 bases between them. Germline V gene sequence: CDR1 MNHEY, CDR2 SVGAGI. The CDR3 sequence is CASSLAGSYGYTF. DNA of the CDR3: TGTGCCAGCAGCTTAGCCGGGTCCTATGGCTACACCTTC.

Only a few counts were recorded for this clone. The chain has TRBV10-1 and TRBJ1-6; no clear D. The CDR3 contains 13 residues. Deletions cut 5 bases from V and 6 bases from J, with 8 bases between. Germline V CDR1 and CDR2: WNHNN, SYGVQD (reference sequence). Here the CDR3 reads CASSQESNSPLHF. The CDR3 bases are TGCGCCAGCAGTCAGGAATCTAATTCACCCCTCCACTTT.

The rearrangement uses TRBV9 and TRBJ2-7, with D maybe TRBD2 (6 bases). V shed 4 bases and J shed 1 base, with 15 bases lying between them. The CDR3 has 15 amino acids. Germline CDR1 and CDR2: SGDLS and YYNGEE. The CDR3 sequence: CASSLSGHNSYEQYF. The CDR3, as DNA: TGTGCCAGCAGCTTAAGCGGGCATAATTCCTACGAGCAGTACTTC.

V gene TRBV7-2 combines with J gene TRBJ1-2; perhaps TRBD1 as D (5 bases). CDR1 is SGHTA and CDR2 is FQGNSA in the germline V gene. The V end lost 2 bases, the J end lost 8 bases, and 9 bases lay between the germline ends. The CDR3 totals 12 residues. Written as DNA, the CDR3 is TGTGCCAGCAGCTTATATCAGGGAGGCTACACCTTC. Its translation is CASSLYQGGYTF.

This clone was found a few times. This CDR3 is also generated by other DNA sequences in the sample. The chain couples TRBV10-3 to TRBJ2-7; D is perhaps TRBD1 (5 bases). V shed 3 bases and J shed 2 bases, with 8 bases lying between them. This CDR3 has 13 amino acids. CDR1 and CDR2 (germline): ENHRY, SYGVKD. The chain's CDR3 is CAISEGVPYEQYF. The CDR3 bases are TGTGCCATCAGTGAAGGGGTACCCTACGAGCAGTACTTC.

CDR3 bases: TGTGCCAGCAGTCCGAGTGGAGGTGTAAATGAAAAACTGTTTTTT. Its translation is CASSPSGGVNEKLFF. The chain carries TRBV27 and TRBJ1-4; no clear D. The germline V and J ends were trimmed by 5 bases and 5 bases, with 15 bases remaining between them. The V gene's germline CDR1 is MNHEY and CDR2 SMNVEV (reference sequence). CDR3 size: 15 residues.

The J gene is TRBJ2-1, the V gene TRBV29-1; 7 positions match TRBD2. Germline V gene lookup returns CDR1 SQVTM and CDR2 ANQGSEA. The CDR3 loop spans 16 amino acids. J gave up 3 bases and V 1 base, and 9 bases lay outside the gene matches. The CDR3 region has the DNA TGCAGCGTTGAAGTTTTCGCGCGGGAGCGCTACAATGAGCAGTTCTTC. This translates into CSVEVFARERYNEQFF.

CDR3 coding DNA: TGCAGCGTGTTAGACGGAGTCAACTATGGCTACACCTTC. Residues: CSVLDGVNYGYTF. The chain uses TRBV29-1 and TRBJ1-2; D ambiguous. This CDR3 spans 13 amino acids. Trimming removed 6 bases from V and 2 bases from J, with 13 bases in between. Looked up from germline, CDR1 is SQVTM and CDR2 is ANQGSEA.

This chain links TRBV27 with TRBJ1-3, with TRBD1 identical over 9 bases. The V gene end was trimmed by 5 bases and the J gene end by 4 bases; junction bases not matched to a gene: 6. The CDR3 sequence is 15 residues long. In germline, CDR1 is MNHEY, CDR2 SMNVEV (reference sequence). CDR3 DNA sequence: TGTGCCAGCAGTCAAGGACAGGGGATCGGAAACACCATATATTTT. This encodes CASSQGQGIGNTIYF.

About this clone itself: The same CDR3 is also encoded by other DNA sequences in this sample. The CDR3 nucleotides read TGTGCCAGCAGCTTCGGTGGGGGGACTGAAGCTTTCTTT. It codes for CASSFGGGTEAFF. The chain couples TRBV7-2 to TRBJ1-1; perhaps TRBD1 as D (5 bases). CDR3 size: 13 residues. Germline assignment: CDR1 SGHTA and CDR2 FQGNSA. V was shortened by 3 bases and J by 5 bases, with 10 bases between the two germline ends. The full variable domain, rest sourced from reference TRBV7-2 and TRBJ1-1, is GAGVSQSPSNKVTEKGKDVELRCDPISGHTALYWYRQSLGQGLEFLIYFQGNSAPDKSGLPSDRFSAERTGGSVSTLTIQRTQQEDSAVYLCASSFGGGTEAFFGQGTRLTVV.

The V and J genes are TRBV23-1 and TRBJ2-7, with TRBD1 matching over 7 bases. TRBV23-1 is reported as an ORF; its role is uncertain. CDR3 length equals 14 residues. After removal of 9 bases from V and 3 bases from J, the junction contained 11 bases not matched to a gene. The CDR3 spells CASKARDRVYEQYF. Here the CDR3 DNA reads TGCGCCAGTAAAGCCCGGGACAGAGTCTACGAGCAGTACTTC.

The rearrangement uses TRBV9 and TRBJ2-7, with TRBD1 matching over 8 bases. Germline V gives CDR1 SGDLS, CDR2 YYNGEE. V lost 2 bases and J lost 0; bases outside the gene matches: 7. This CDR3 spans 16 amino acids. As DNA, the CDR3 is TGTGCCAGCAGCGTCGGAGGGGACAGGAGCTCCTACGAGCAGTACTTC. It encodes CASSVGGDRSSYEQYF.

V is TRBV3-1 (or the pseudogene TRBV3-2) and J is TRBJ1-2; D unresolved. Germline CDR1 is LGHDT and CDR2 is YNNKEL (reference sequence). There are 15 residues in the CDR3. With 0 bases removed from V and 2 bases from J, the gap between germline ends came to 10 bases. The CDR3, as DNA: TGTGCCAGCAGCCAAGAATTTAGAGGGAACTATGGCTACACCTTC. As protein: CASSQEFRGNYGYTF.

The chain couples TRBV11-2 to TRBJ1-2, with TRBD1 matching 9 bases. Trimming at V came to 6 bases and at J to 7 bases, leaving 3 bases not matched to a gene. Per germline, CDR1 SGHAT and CDR2 FQNNGV. CDR3 size: 12 residues. CDR3 amino acids: CASSGTGTGYTF. In nucleotides, the CDR3 is TGTGCCAGCAGTGGGACAGGGACTGGCTACACCTTC.

This clone was seen a few times. The V and J genes are TRBV5-1 and TRBJ1-5; D is unclear. Germline lookup yields CDR1 SGHRS and CDR2 YFSETQ. V was shortened by 1 base and J by 5 bases, with 7 bases between the two germline ends. The CDR3 has 13 residues. In DNA form, the CDR3 reads TGCGCCAGCAGCTTGTTCGGGGATCAGCCCCAGCATTTT. Translated: CASSLFGDQPQHF.

This clone occurred once. This chain links TRBV21-1 with TRBJ2-1; the D call of TRBD2 is as the table states it, not checked on the DNA. TRBV21-1 is classified as a pseudogene. This CDR3 has 19 residues. The CDR3 here is CASSKGTGILARSDNEQFF. The CDR3, as DNA: TGTGCCAGCAGCAAAGGTACGGGAATTCTAGCGCGCTCCGACAATGAGCAGTTCTTC.

V and J are TRBV6-5 and TRBJ2-5, with 7 positions matching TRBD2. This CDR3 contains 16 residues. CDR1 MNHEY and CDR2 SVGAGI come from the germline V gene. Trimming removed 0 bases from V and 2 bases from J; junction bases left unmatched: 6. CDR3 in DNA: TGTGCCAGCAGTTACTCCAGCGGGATGGGTCAAGAGACCCAGTACTTC. Translating it yields CASSYSSGMGQETQYF.

V gene TRBV6-5 combines with J gene TRBJ2-3; TRBD2 agrees at 7 bases. V was pared by 4 bases and J by 4 bases, with 8 bases of the junction left unmatched. Per the germline V gene, CDR1 is MNHEY and CDR2 is SVGAGI. This CDR3 is built from 15 residues. The CDR3 spells CASSSLPAGSDTQYF. CDR3 bases: TGTGCCAGCAGTTCCCTCCCAGCGGGATCAGATACGCAGTATTTT.